This T cell receptor beta chain was obtained from a study of T cell repertoires in cytomegalovirus infection. Germline V gene sequence: CDR1 SGHTA, CDR2 FQGNSA. Trimming removed 3 bases from V and 2 bases from J, with 16 bases in between. This CDR3 is 16 amino acids long. TCRdb recomputed calls from the reads with MiXCR, one row per CDR3 protein. The repertoire holds a few hundred thousand distinct CDR3 sequences, just under 40% seen once, with over 45% in the top ten. This clonotype appeared a few times. Its antigen is unidentified. The chain links TRBV7-2 to TRBJ1-1; perhaps TRBD1 as D (6 bases). This sample comprised cultured PBMCs, obtained from culture after CMV antigen stimulation. The sequence was collected from a human donor in good health (CMV status not recorded). Some clones in this sample may be carry-over from other donors' samples. The CDR3 coding sequence is TGTGCCAGCAGCTTCCCCGGGACATTCCCTAACACTGAAGCTTTCTTT. Encoded protein: CASSFPGTFPNTEAFF.